One and the same sample provided the 10 T cell receptor beta chains below, sequenced in a study of T cells after yellow fever vaccination. TCRdb redid the calling of the 5' RACE reads with MiXCR, one entry per CDR3 protein. The sample has under 700,000 distinct CDR3 sequences, around 17% seen once. Sequences were derived from PBMCs, sampled around 5 days after the first yellow fever vaccination. Source of these receptors: a man younger than 35 who received the YFV17D yellow fever vaccine.

The V call is TRBV12-3 or TRBV12-4, the J call TRBJ1-2; no reliable D call. The CDR3 length is 13 residues. Trimming stripped 3 bases from V and 7 bases from J, with 12 bases between. Here the CDR3 DNA reads TGTGCCAGCAGTTTTTTAGAGGTTACTGGCTACACCTTC. Its protein product is CASSFLEVTGYTF.

The chain has TRBV12-3 or TRBV12-4 and TRBJ1-2, with a tentative D call TRBD1 (6 bases). V was shortened by 6 bases and J by 7 bases, with 15 bases between the two germline ends. This CDR3 has 13 residues. The CDR3 here is CASSPRGRGGYTF. Here the CDR3 DNA reads TGTGCCAGCAGCCCCAGGGGTAGAGGTGGCTACACCTTC.

V usage is TRBV5-1 and J usage is TRBJ2-1, with a tentative D call TRBD2 (6 bases). Germline values: CDR1 SGHRS, CDR2 YFSETQ. The CDR3 runs to 16 residues. V was cut by 7 bases and J by 3 bases, with 20 bases left in between. The CDR3 region is CASAVGLANFYNEQFF. The CDR3 nucleotides read TGCGCCAGCGCCGTCGGGCTAGCGAATTTCTACAATGAGCAGTTCTTC.

The chain combines TRBV5-3 with TRBJ2-3; 8 bases line up with TRBD1. TRBV5-3 falls under the ORF class, with uncertain function. The CDR3 covers 13 residues. V lost 5 bases to trimming and J lost 1 base; unmatched junction nucleotides: 0. This chain's CDR3 is CARRTGGTDTQYF. DNA of the CDR3: TGTGCCAGAAGGACAGGGGGCACAGATACGCAGTATTTT.

This chain links TRBV7-3 with TRBJ2-2; possibly TRBD2 for D (7 bases). Trimming shortened V by 7 bases and J by 5 bases, and 20 bases separated the two germline ends. The CDR3 consists of 16 residues. Germline lookup yields CDR1 SGHTA and CDR2 FQGTGA. CDR3 amino acids: CASTLGGGGWTGELFF. Written as DNA, the CDR3 is TGTGCCAGCACCCTAGGGGGGGGCGGCTGGACCGGGGAGCTGTTTTTT. Using reference TRBV7-3 and TRBJ2-2 for the parts outside the CDR3, the full variable domain is GAGVSQTPSNKVTEKGKYVELRCDPISGHTALYWYRQSLGQGPEFLIYFQGTGAADDSGLPNDRFFAVRPEGSVSTLKIQRTERGDSAVYLCASTLGGGGWTGELFFGEGSRLTVL.

This sequence joins TRBV7-2 and TRBJ2-1; TRBD2 matches 9 bases. The ends lost 10 bases at V and 1 base at J; junction bases unmatched: 11. This CDR3 has 16 amino acids. CDR1 SGHTA and CDR2 FQGNSA come from the germline V gene. DNA for the CDR3: TGTGCCACCCGAAGAGTAGCGGGGGTATCCTACAATGAGCAGTTCTTC. It specifies CATRRVAGVSYNEQFF.

This clonotype has just a few counts. The V call is TRBV4-2, the J call TRBJ2-1; possible D gene TRBD1, 5 bases. V gave up 3 bases and J gave up 7 bases, with 13 bases separating them. Looked up from germline, CDR1 is LGHNA and CDR2 is YNFKEQ. There are 14 residues in the CDR3. The CDR3 nucleotides read TGTGCCAGCAGCCAGGAAACAGGTGGGAATGAGCAGTTCTTC. Amino acids: CASSQETGGNEQFF.

This clonotype was observed a handful of times. V and J are TRBV6-9 and TRBJ2-5; D is perhaps TRBD2 (5 bases). The V gene's germline CDR1 is MNHGY and CDR2 SVAAGI. The CDR3 extends over 13 amino acids. Trimming took 6 bases from V and 5 from J, leaving 13 bases between them. CDR3 sequence (DNA): TGTGCCAGCAGGTCGGGGAACGAGGAGACCCAGTACTTC. Translated: CASRSGNEETQYF.

This clonotype showed up many times. The rearrangement uses TRBV5-1 and TRBJ2-2; 7 bases are a match to TRBD2. CDR1 and CDR2 from the germline V gene are SGHRS and YFSETQ. This CDR3 contains 16 residues. Germline trimming cut 4 bases from V and 7 bases from J; bases unmatched to any gene: 13. The CDR3 nucleotides read TGCGCCAGCAGCCCCCTTCCTACGGCGGGAGTCGGGGAGCTGTTTTTT. It yields the protein CASSPLPTAGVGELFF.

This clonotype appeared many times. The chain is built from TRBV20-1 and TRBJ2-2; 7 bases fit TRBD1. Germline V gene data show CDR1 as DFQATT and CDR2 as SNEGSKA (reference sequence). CDR3 length equals 14 residues. The junction had 8 bases not matched to a gene; V was cut back by 5 bases and J by 5 bases. CDR3 protein: CSALRQGGTGELFF. The CDR3 DNA reads TGCAGTGCTTTGAGACAGGGCGGAACCGGGGAGCTGTTTTTT.